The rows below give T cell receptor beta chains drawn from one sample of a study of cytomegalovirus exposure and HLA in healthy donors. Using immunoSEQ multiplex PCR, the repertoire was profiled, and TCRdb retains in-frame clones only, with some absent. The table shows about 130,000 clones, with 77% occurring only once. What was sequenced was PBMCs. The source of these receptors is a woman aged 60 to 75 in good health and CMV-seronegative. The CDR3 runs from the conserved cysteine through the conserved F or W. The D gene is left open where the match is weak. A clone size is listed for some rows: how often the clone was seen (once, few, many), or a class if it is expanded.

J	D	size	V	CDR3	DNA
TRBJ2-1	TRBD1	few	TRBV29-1	CSVDYGQAYNEQFF	TGCAGCGTTGACTACGGACAGGCCTACAATGAGCAGTTCTTC
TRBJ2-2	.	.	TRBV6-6	CASSRESAAGELFF	TGTGCCAGCAGTCGCGAATCGGCGGCCGGGGAGCTGTTTTTT
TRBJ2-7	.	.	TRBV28	CASGLFVEQYF	TGTGCCAGCGGACTTTTTGTAGAGCAGTACTTC
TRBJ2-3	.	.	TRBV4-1	CASSQETGLSTDTQYF	TGCGCCAGCAGCCAAGAAACAGGGTTAAGCACAGATACGCAGTATTTT
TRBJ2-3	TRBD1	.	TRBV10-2	CASNPGGATDTQYF	TGCGCCAGCAACCCAGGGGGAGCGACAGATACGCAGTATTTT
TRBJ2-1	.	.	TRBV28	CASSWGGYEQFF	TGTGCCAGCAGTTGGGGGGGCTATGAGCAGTTCTTC
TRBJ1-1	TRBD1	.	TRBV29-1	CSVATAGGMNTEAFF	TGCAGCGTAGCGACTGCAGGGGGCATGAACACTGAAGCTTTCTTT
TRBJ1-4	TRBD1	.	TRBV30	CAWSSRQGLTNEKLFF	TGTGCCTGGAGTTCCCGACAGGGGCTCACTAATGAAAAACTGTTTTTT
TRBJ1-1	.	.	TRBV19	CASSIRRRENTEAFF	TGTGCCAGTAGTATCCGCCGACGGGAGAACACTGAAGCTTTCTTT
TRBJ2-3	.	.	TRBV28	CASRKSGLPQAETDTQYF	TGTGCCAGCAGGAAATCGGGCTTACCACAGGCCGAGACAGATACGCAGTATTTT
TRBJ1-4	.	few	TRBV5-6	CASSLEGGIRTDNEKLFF	TGTGCCAGCAGCTTGGAGGGGGGGATTCGGACGGATAATGAAAAACTGTTTTTT
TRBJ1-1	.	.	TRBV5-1	CASSLGGGAAEAFF	TGCGCCAGCAGCTTGGGCGGCGGGGCGGCGGAAGCTTTCTTT
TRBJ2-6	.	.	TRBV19	CASSIVYPGANVLTF	TGTGCCAGTAGTATCGTATATCCTGGGGCCAACGTCCTGACTTTC
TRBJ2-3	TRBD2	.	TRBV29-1	CSVEDVRLAGGRTDTQYF	TGCAGCGTTGAAGACGTCCGACTAGCGGGGGGGCGAACAGATACGCAGTATTTT
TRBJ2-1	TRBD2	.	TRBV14	CASSSHRDYIYNEQFF	TGTGCCAGCAGCTCGCACCGGGACTATATCTACAATGAGCAGTTCTTC
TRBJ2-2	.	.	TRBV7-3	CASSLSRGTTGTGELFF	TGTGCCAGCAGCTTGAGCCGCGGAACGACGGGCACCGGGGAGCTGTTTTTT
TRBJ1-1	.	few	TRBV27	CASRLRPPNTEAFF	TGTGCCAGCAGACTCCGCCCCCCGAACACTGAAGCTTTCTTT
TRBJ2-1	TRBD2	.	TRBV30	CAWTPRGANEQFF	TGTGCCTGGACACCGCGGGGGGCGAATGAGCAGTTCTTC
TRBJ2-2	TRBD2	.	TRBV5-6	CASSKSASGSGGELFF	TGTGCCAGCAGCAAAAGCGCTAGCGGGAGTGGCGGGGAGCTGTTTTTT
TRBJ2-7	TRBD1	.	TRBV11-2	CASSLGPGQGAYEQYF	TGTGCCAGCAGCTTAGGACCGGGACAGGGGGCCTACGAGCAGTACTTC
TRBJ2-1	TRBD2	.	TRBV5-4	CASSSPSGSYNEQFF	TGTGCCAGCAGCTCCCCCAGCGGGAGTTACAATGAGCAGTTCTTC
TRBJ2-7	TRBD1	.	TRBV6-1	CASSRDRDYEQYF	TGTGCCAGCAGTCGGGACAGGGACTACGAGCAGTACTTC
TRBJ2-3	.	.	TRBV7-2	CASSSPLVGGDTQYF	TGTGCCAGCAGCTCTCCCTTAGTCGGCGGAGATACGCAGTATTTT
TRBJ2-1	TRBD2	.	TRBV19	CASSMFGGSSYNEQFF	TGTGCCAGTAGTATGTTCGGGGGGAGCTCCTACAATGAGCAGTTCTTC
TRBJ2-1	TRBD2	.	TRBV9	CASSPRLAGTNEQFF	TGTGCCAGCAGTCCCAGACTAGCGGGGACCAATGAGCAGTTCTTC
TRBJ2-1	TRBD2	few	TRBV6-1	CASSEWGKRGGLKFNEQFF	TGTGCCAGCAGTGAATGGGGCAAGCGGGGGGGGCTAAAGTTCAATGAGCAGTTCTTC
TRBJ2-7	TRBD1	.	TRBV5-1	CASSLATGRAYEQYF	TGCGCCAGCAGCCTGGCGACAGGGCGCGCCTACGAGCAGTACTTC
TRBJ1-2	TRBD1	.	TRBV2	CASIRGVYGYTF	TGTGCCAGCATCAGGGGGGTCTATGGCTACACCTTC
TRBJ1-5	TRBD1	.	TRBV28	CASSHGRGRTRGGMGNQPQHF	TGTGCCAGCAGCCACGGCCGTGGTCGAACCCGAGGGGGCATGGGCAATCAGCCCCAGCATTTT
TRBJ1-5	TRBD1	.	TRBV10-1	CASRRQGADQPQHF	TGCGCCAGCAGAAGACAGGGGGCCGATCAGCCCCAGCATTTT
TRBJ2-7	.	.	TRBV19	CASSIFSGYEQYF	TGTGCCAGTAGTATTTTCTCGGGCTACGAGCAGTACTTC
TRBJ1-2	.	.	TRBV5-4	CASRRDTYGYTF	TGTGCCAGCAGACGAGACACTTATGGCTACACCTTC
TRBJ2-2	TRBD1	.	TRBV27	CASGRWDSPANTGELFF	TGTGCCAGCGGACGCTGGGACAGCCCCGCGAACACCGGGGAGCTGTTTTTT